What follows describes a single T cell receptor beta chain. It lacks a known antigen. Qualities for individual bases were not recorded, and no much larger clone is one base off. Reading from cysteine to phenylalanine, the CDR3 counts 13 amino acids. CDR3 DNA only is kept here, 39 bases in frame from base 1. The germline V end is reduced by 8 bases and the J end by 3 bases; junction bases left unmatched: 3. The germline V gene provides CDR1 SNHLY and CDR2 FYNNEI. Donors were a few dozen systemically healthy Caucasian individuals from Russia aged roughly 6 to 95 years. Around 10 milliliters of peripheral blood were drawn from each donor into EDTA-treated Vacutainer tubes. PBMCs were isolated by Ficoll-Paque density-gradient centrifugation, with at least 7 million obtained per sample. Total RNA, at least 6 micrograms per sample, was extracted from PBMCs with Trizol reagent. Naive CD45RAhigh/CD27high T cell percentages were measured by flow cytometry on a PBMC aliquot from every donor.

These data originate in a study of blood T cells in healthy people across ages (dated by TCRdb to the mid-2010s). For the study in its entirety: Template switching captured roughly one uniquely barcoded TCR beta cDNA molecule per two T cells in model experiments. To track age-related changes in TCR beta repertoire diversity, the study relied on deep sequencing normalized with unique cDNA molecular identifiers. Donors were grouped into four age groups: young (average approximately 15 years), middle-aged (approximately 41), aged (around 66) and long-lived (approximately 81). To avoid experimental bias, donors of different ages were randomly spread across the sequencing lanes. The study analyzed two additional independent replicas of 1 million unique cDNA reads from the same blood draw for two donors, one aged 18 to 30 and one aged 80 or older. What the work shows at the level of the full study, not this receptor alone: Observed TCR beta diversity per million T cells fell roughly linearly with age, and a significant reduction was already apparent by age roughly 41. Estimates of total diversity based on one million sequenced T cells were considered lower bounds and underestimates. Since profiling was done on bulk unsorted PBMCs, naive and antigen-experienced compartments could not be conclusively compared. Donor CMV infection status was unknown, potentially confounding age-related changes in expanded clonotypes. Compared with the aged group, the long-lived group had more naive CD4+ T cells, fewer expanded clones and increased TCR diversity, a pattern suggesting age selection. Observed TCR beta diversity correlated strongly with the percentage of naive T cells measured by flow cytometry.

Libraries were constructed by 5' RACE. The instrument was an Illumina HiSeq 2500. A second PCR of about 6 to 11 cycles was performed with a sample-barcoded 5' primer and a J-beta primer mix. Each TCR beta cDNA molecule received a unique molecular identifier from a template-switch 5' adaptor carrying 12 random nucleotides. Each sample yielded at least 3 million CDR3-containing paired-end reads. All of the RNA was converted into first-strand cDNA using the Mint cDNA synthesis kit, with a TRBC-specific oligonucleotide serving as the primer. All cDNA was treated with uracil-DNA glycosylase and then went through a first 18-cycle PCR with the universal primers M1SS and BC2_uni_R. Per the authors' processing: Normalization of each sample was performed by random selection of 1 million high-quality reads, each carrying a distinct molecular identifier. Instead of being binned into consensus sequences, reads with shared molecular identifiers were discarded. CDR3 identification, clonotype clustering and error correction used MiTCR with a Q25 quality threshold and the strictest error-elimination algorithm. A nonparametric unseen species model with Euler transformation was used to estimate lower-bound total TCR beta diversity. TCRdb took the public reads, trimmed them with fastp at Q25, ran MiXCR for clone calling and kept in-frame beta chains. Every CDR3 protein is listed once, alongside the most common genes and DNA of its rows. TCRdb, rather than the study authors, made the V and J calls. Within this sample are about 640,000 distinct CDR3 sequences, with 45% to 65% of them counted one time only. 30% to 40% of the sample belongs to the ten largest clones.

This clonotype originated in a man aged 55 to 70 in good health. Recombination linked TRBV2 to TRBJ2-2, with 7 bases aligning to TRBD1. The material sequenced was blood. Here the CDR3 is given as CASYQGDTGELFF. The sequence in DNA is TGTGCCAGCTATCAGGGGGACACCGGGGAGCTGTTTTTT.